This is a list of T cell receptor beta chains from one sample in a study of blood T cell repertoires in COVID-19. Only in-frame clones appear in the TCRdb table, and some are missing; sequencing was by immunoSEQ multiplex PCR. Among approximately 190,000 clones listed, about four fifths were seen once. Sequencing input: PBMCs or T cells enriched from blood (not recorded which). These receptors all stem from a man aged 40-50 years who had recovered from COVID-19. Each CDR3 is given with its conserved first and last residue. A D gene is named only where the DNA matches it firmly. Rows give clone size only sometimes, using once, few, many, or a class for an expanded clone.

v_gene,j_gene,abundance,d_gene,len,CDR3aa,CDR3nt
TRBV18,TRBJ1-6,.,.,15,CASSPSRPPNSPLHF,TGTGCCAGCTCACCATCGAGGCCCCCAAATTCACCCCTCCACTTT
TRBV10-1,TRBJ2-3,.,.,14,CASSEAGNTDTQYF,TGCGCCAGCAGTGAGGCGGGGAACACAGATACGCAGTATTTT
TRBV7-6,TRBJ2-2,.,TRBD2,18,CASSLVTLLAGSVGELFF,TGTGCCAGCAGCTTAGTAACACTTCTAGCGGGGTCCGTCGGGGAGCTGTTTTTT
TRBV7-2,TRBJ1-5,.,TRBD1,14,CASSYGQGLQPQHF,TGTGCCAGCAGCTATGGACAGGGGTTGCAGCCCCAGCATTTT
TRBV2,TRBJ1-1,.,.,13,CATCLGLNTEAFF,TGTGCCACCTGCCTCGGACTTAACACTGAAGCTTTCTTT
TRBV4-1,TRBJ1-4,.,.,12,CASSQPQEKLFF,TGCGCCAGCAGCCAACCACAAGAAAAACTGTTTTTT
TRBV5-6,TRBJ2-5,.,.,15,CASSLGSPRGETQYF,TGTGCCAGCAGCTTGGGGTCACCACGGGGGGAGACCCAGTACTTC
TRBV30,TRBJ2-1,.,.,15,CAWSVGRSSYNEQFF,TGTGCCTGGAGTGTTGGGCGAAGCTCCTACAATGAGCAGTTCTTC
TRBV4-2,TRBJ2-7,.,TRBD2,16,CASSQGTSGGRDEQYF,TGTGCCAGCAGCCAAGGGACTAGCGGGGGCCGGGACGAGCAGTACTTC
TRBV12-3/TRBV12-4,TRBJ1-2,.,.,12,CASSNRRGGYTF,TGTGCCAGCAGCAACAGGCGGGGAGGCTACACCTTC
TRBV2,TRBJ1-1,.,.,14,CASSEPRENTEAFF,TGTGCCAGCAGTGAGCCTAGAGAGAACACTGAAGCTTTCTTT
TRBV7-9,TRBJ2-1,few,TRBD2,15,CASSLNLAVGDEQFF,TGTGCCAGCAGCTTAAACCTAGCGGTGGGGGATGAGCAGTTCTTC
TRBV5-4,TRBJ2-7,.,TRBD1,15,CASRPDRASTYEQYF,TGTGCCAGCAGACCTGACAGGGCTTCTACCTACGAGCAGTACTTC
TRBV2,TRBJ2-1,.,.,15,CASSELGGSYNEQFF,TGTGCCAGCAGTGAATTAGGGGGTTCCTACAATGAGCAGTTCTTC
TRBV28,TRBJ2-2,.,TRBD1,15,CASSWGTGDTGELFF,TGTGCCAGCAGTTGGGGGACAGGGGACACCGGGGAGCTGTTTTTT
TRBV5-1,TRBJ1-2,.,TRBD1,17,CASSSVPTGVNDYGYTF,TGCGCCAGCAGCTCGGTCCCTACAGGGGTGAACGACTATGGCTACACCTTC
TRBV27,TRBJ1-5,.,.,14,CASSLVAGYQPQHF,TGTGCCAGCAGTTTGGTTGCGGGTTATCAGCCCCAGCATTTT
TRBV19,TRBJ1-1,.,TRBD1,15,CASSISTTGGTEAFF,TGTGCCAGTAGTATAAGCACGACAGGGGGCACTGAAGCTTTCTTT
TRBV2,TRBJ1-2,.,.,13,CASRRIDNYGYTF,TGTGCCAGCAGGCGGATTGATAACTATGGCTACACCTTC
TRBV28,TRBJ2-1,.,.,12,CASTPQYNEQFF,TGTGCCAGCACTCCCCAGTACAATGAGCAGTTCTTC
TRBV4-2,TRBJ1-5,.,.,15,CASSQDDGVDQPQHF,TGTGCCAGCAGCCAAGATGACGGGGTGGATCAGCCCCAGCATTTT
TRBV7-3,TRBJ1-1,.,.,13,CASSSGRNTEAFF,TGTGCCAGCAGCTCGGGGAGAAACACTGAAGCTTTCTTT
TRBV10-3,TRBJ1-3,.,.,13,CATALAGGNTIYF,TGTGCCACCGCTTTAGCAGGGGGAAACACCATATATTTT
TRBV30,TRBJ1-1,.,TRBD1,12,CARTGGDAEAFF,TGTGCCAGGACAGGGGGCGACGCTGAAGCTTTCTTT
TRBV7-7,TRBJ1-5,.,.,13,CASSFSVNQPQHF,TGTGCCAGCAGCTTTAGCGTCAATCAGCCCCAGCATTTT
TRBV4-1,TRBJ1-5,.,TRBD1,14,CASSLTGGSQPQHF,TGCGCCAGCAGCCTGACAGGGGGGAGTCAGCCCCAGCATTTT
TRBV7-9,TRBJ1-1,.,.,12,CASSLQGSEAFF,TGTGCCAGCAGCTTACAGGGGTCCGAAGCTTTCTTT